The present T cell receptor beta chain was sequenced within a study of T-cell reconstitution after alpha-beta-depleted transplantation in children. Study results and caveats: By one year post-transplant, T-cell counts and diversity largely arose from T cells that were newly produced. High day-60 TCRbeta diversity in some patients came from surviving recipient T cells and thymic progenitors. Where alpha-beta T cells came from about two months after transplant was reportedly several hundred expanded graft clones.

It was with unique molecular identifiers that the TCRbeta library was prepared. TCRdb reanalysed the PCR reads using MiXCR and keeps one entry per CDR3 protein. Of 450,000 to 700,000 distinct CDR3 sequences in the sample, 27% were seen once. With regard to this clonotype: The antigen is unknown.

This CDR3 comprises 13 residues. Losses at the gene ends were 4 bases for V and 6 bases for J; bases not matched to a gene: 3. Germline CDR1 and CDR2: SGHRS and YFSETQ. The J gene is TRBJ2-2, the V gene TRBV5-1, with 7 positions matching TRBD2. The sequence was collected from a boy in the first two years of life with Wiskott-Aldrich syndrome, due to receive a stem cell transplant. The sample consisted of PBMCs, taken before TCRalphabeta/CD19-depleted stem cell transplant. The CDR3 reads CASSLREAGELFF. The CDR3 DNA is TGCGCCAGCAGCCTCCGGGAGGCCGGGGAGCTGTTTTTT.